This T cell receptor (beta chain) was found in a study of T-cell reconstitution after alpha-beta-depleted transplantation in children (dated by TCRdb to the mid-2010s). Context from the whole study: T-cell immune reconstitution after TCRalphabeta/CD19-depleted allogeneic hematopoietic cell transplantation in children was quantitatively tracked in the study by means of TCR repertoire profiling. General conclusions and limits of the study: In some patients, high TCRbeta diversity at day 60 was attributed to recipient T cells and intrathymic progenitors that had survived conditioning. About two months after transplant, the apparently early recovery of alphabetaT-cell counts reportedly depended on just several hundred clones that had expanded rapidly and came from non-depleted graft cells. The frequencies of hyperexpanded clones fell over the following months, and after one year, T-cell counts and TCRbeta diversity were mostly attributed to newly produced T cells.

The library was made by PCR. Sequencing took place on an Illumina HiSeq 2500. To normalize quantification of the TCRbeta repertoire, the TCR libraries were built with molecular barcoding that relied on unique molecular identifiers. TCRdb reprocessed the public reads (quality trimming at Q25 with fastp, clone calling with MiXCR) and kept in-frame beta chains. CDR3 protein sequences are deduplicated, and each keeps its most common genes and DNA. The sample data list about 250,000 distinct CDR3 sequences, and approximately 24% of these were observed just once. Jointly, the top ten make up around 4.8% of the sample. This clonotype turned up a few times. The target of this receptor is not known. No clone much larger than this one lies a single base away; base qualities are absent. What the treatment or condition label conveys for this sample: allogeneic hematopoietic cell transplantation with graft depleted of TCRalphabeta T cells and CD19 B cells. TCRalphabeta/CD19-depleted allogeneic hematopoietic cell grafts were given to the transplant recipients, all of whom were children.

The sample in question was PBMCs, mostly from graft donor cells, obtained 360 days after TCRalphabeta/CD19-depleted stem cell transplant. The sequence derives from a female patient aged 2-9 years who had a stem cell transplant for congenital amegakaryocytic thrombocytopenia, so the T cells may come from the graft donor.

The CDR3 loop reads CASSVKSGEQYF. In nucleotide form, the sequence is TGTGCCAGCAGCGTTAAGAGCGGCGAGCAGTACTTC. The chain is made from TRBV9 and TRBJ2-7; the best D guess is TRBD2, with 5 bases matching. From the cysteine through the phenylalanine, the CDR3 covers 12 amino acids. CDR3 DNA is the only sequence kept; it has 36 bases, read in frame from the first base. CDR1 SGDLS and CDR2 YYNGEE are derived from the germline V gene. V is clipped by 2 bases and J by 6 bases, and the sequence between their germline boundaries is 9 bases long.